Below, 15 T cell receptor beta chains from the same sample are listed, as sequenced in a study of blood T cell repertoires in COVID-19. TCRdb keeps only in-frame clones here, not all; method: immunoSEQ multiplex PCR. Among over 200,000 clones listed, under 85% were seen once. The sample consisted of PBMCs or T cells enriched from blood (not recorded which). The receptors shown here come from a man between 60 and 75 years old who had recovered from COVID-19.

The V gene is TRBV27, the J gene TRBJ2-7, with TRBD1 matching over 9 bases. The ends lost 3 bases at V and 2 bases at J; junction bases unmatched: 5. Germline values: CDR1 MNHEY, CDR2 SMNVEV (reference sequence). There are 15 residues in the CDR3. The CDR3 here is CASSLAGTGTYEQYF. CDR3 bases: TGTGCCAGCAGTTTGGCCGGGACAGGGACCTACGAGCAGTACTTC.

J is TRBJ1-2 and V is TRBV14; 11 nucleotides align to TRBD1. Per the germline V gene, CDR1 is SGHDN and CDR2 is FVKESK. J lost 2 bases, V lost 1 base, and 3 bases had no gene match. The CDR3 consists of 16 residues. CDR3 sequence: CASSQGGTGGNYGYTF. The DNA for the CDR3 is TGTGCCAGCAGCCAAGGCGGGACAGGGGGAAACTATGGCTACACCTTC.

This clone was seen a single time. V gene TRBV11-2 combines with J gene TRBJ1-2; TRBD1 aligns across 12 bases. The V and J ends lost 5 bases and 7 bases, in that order; junction bases with no gene match: 14. Germline V gene lookup returns CDR1 SGHAT and CDR2 FQNNGV. This CDR3 is built from 17 residues. The CDR3, as DNA: TGTGCCAGCAGCCTCTTATCGGGGACAGGGGGCTCAGGTGGCTACACCTTC. Encoded protein: CASSLLSGTGGSGGYTF.

This chain connects TRBV15 to TRBJ2-2; 10 bases map to TRBD1. J was trimmed by 4 bases and V by 4 bases; bases with no gene match: 6. CDR1 LNHNV and CDR2 YYDKDF come from the germline V gene (reference sequence). The CDR3 is 16 residues long. The CDR3 here is CATSKDRGLGTGELFF. The DNA for the CDR3 is TGTGCCACCAGCAAAGACAGGGGGCTTGGCACCGGGGAGCTGTTTTTT.

The V and J genes are TRBV18 and TRBJ1-1, with D perhaps TRBD1 (5 bases). The germline CDR1 and CDR2 sequences are KGHSH and LQKENI. This CDR3 is built from 15 residues. V was pared by 2 bases and J by 1 base, with 11 bases between. The CDR3 DNA sequence: TGTGCCAGCTCACCAGAAAGTAGGGGGAACACTGAAGCTTTCTTT. Translation gives CASSPESRGNTEAFF.

The gene calls are TRBV2 and TRBJ1-2, with 8 bases matching TRBD1. CDR1 is SNHLY, CDR2 FYNNEI, per germline. The CDR3 loop spans 18 amino acids. J gave up 4 bases and V 0 bases, and 13 bases lay outside the gene matches. CDR3 sequence reads: CASSEALGRGRALYGYTF. DNA for the CDR3: TGTGCCAGCAGTGAAGCGCTGGGCAGGGGGCGAGCCCTCTATGGCTACACCTTC.

The chain uses TRBV29-1 and TRBJ2-7; 8 nucleotides line up with TRBD1. V lost 6 bases to trimming and J lost 2 bases; unmatched junction nucleotides: 6. The germline V gene has CDR1 SQVTM and CDR2 ANQGSEA. This CDR3 contains 13 residues. CDR3 residues: CSVSGQATYEQYF. The CDR3 nucleotides read TGCAGCGTCTCGGGACAGGCTACCTACGAGCAGTACTTC.

This chain links TRBV7-2 with TRBJ1-2; TRBD1 agrees at 7 bases. Looked up from germline, CDR1 is SGHTA and CDR2 is FQGNSA. CDR3 length: 15 residues. V trimming: 5 bases; J trimming: 6 bases; junction bases outside the gene matches: 12. Here the CDR3 DNA reads TGTGCCAGCAGCCCGAGGGGGCAGAAGAGGGATGGCTACACCTTC. Translation gives CASSPRGQKRDGYTF.

The V gene is TRBV19, the J gene TRBJ1-5; D call uncertain. V lost 3 bases to trimming and J lost 7 bases, with 10 bases between them. This CDR3 is 13 amino acids long. Germline V gene data show CDR1 as LNHDA and CDR2 as SQIVND (reference sequence). The CDR3 DNA is TGTGCCAGTAGTATCTGGCCCTGGCAGCCCCAGCATTTT. Residues: CASSIWPWQPQHF.

The genes are TRBV25-1 and TRBJ1-1; TRBD1 is a possible D gene (6 bases). The germline CDR1 and CDR2 sequences are MGHDK and SYGVNS. Trimming cost V 2 bases and J 3 bases, with 13 bases left between them. The CDR3 covers 15 residues. CDR3 DNA sequence: TGTGCCAGCAGTGAAGGGGGCAGAAAACACACTGAAGCTTTCTTT. This codes for CASSEGGRKHTEAFF.

This sequence joins TRBV14 and TRBJ2-7, with TRBD1 identical over 12 bases. The CDR3 has 16 residues. V trimming: 3 bases; J trimming: 4 bases; junction bases outside the gene matches: 7. The germline V gene has CDR1 SGHDN and CDR2 FVKESK. Here the CDR3 reads CASSQVPGQGAYEQYF. DNA of the CDR3: TGTGCCAGCAGCCAGGTACCGGGACAGGGGGCTTACGAGCAGTACTTC. The variable domain in full, with the rest retrieved from reference TRBV14 and TRBJ2-7, is EAGVTQFPSHSVIEKGQTVTLRCDPISGHDNLYWYRRVMGKEIKFLLHFVKESKQDESGMPNNRFLAERTGGTYSTLKVQPAELEDSGVYFCASSQVPGQGAYEQYFGPGTRLTVT.

V is TRBV11-2 and J is TRBJ1-1; possibly TRBD1 for D (5 bases). V was trimmed by 2 bases and J by 4 bases, leaving 8 bases between them. The CDR3 spans 13 residues. The germline V gene encodes CDR1 SGHAT and CDR2 FQNNGV. In nucleotides, the CDR3 is TGTGCCAGCAGCTTAACGGGACTCACTGAAGCTTTCTTT. This encodes CASSLTGLTEAFF.

This chain uses TRBV5-6 with TRBJ2-7; possible D gene TRBD1, 6 bases. The germline V gene encodes CDR1 SGHDT and CDR2 YYEEEE. CDR3 length: 17 amino acids. Trimming took off 5 bases at V and 4 bases at J, with 25 bases between the two ends. Here the CDR3 reads CASRPSFPIQGLYEQYF. The CDR3 DNA reads TGTGCCAGCAGGCCCTCGTTCCCCATTCAGGGGTTATACGAGCAGTACTTC.

This clone was picked up a small number of times. This chain links TRBV7-2 with TRBJ1-3; possible D gene TRBD1, 5 bases. V was shortened by 6 bases and J by 0 bases, with 12 bases between the two germline ends. The germline V gene encodes CDR1 SGHTA and CDR2 FQGNSA. This CDR3 spans 15 amino acids. The CDR3 spells CASSQGSHSGNTIYF. The CDR3 DNA sequence: TGTGCCAGCAGTCAGGGCAGCCACTCTGGAAACACCATATATTTT.

This chain links TRBV7-2 with TRBJ2-4; 14 bases map to TRBD2. Germline trimming cut 1 base from V and 6 bases from J; bases unmatched to any gene: 11. The CDR3 contains 19 residues. Germline V CDR1 and CDR2: SGHTA, FQGNSA. The CDR3 is CASSLGPTSGGARGNIQYF. The CDR3 region has the DNA TGTGCCAGCAGCTTAGGCCCGACTAGCGGGGGGGCGAGGGGAAACATTCAGTACTTC. Variable domain in full (rest from reference TRBV7-2 and TRBJ2-4): GAGVSQSPSNKVTEKGKDVELRCDPISGHTALYWYRQSLGQGLEFLIYFQGNSAPDKSGLPSDRFSAERTGGSVSTLTIQRTQQEDSAVYLCASSLGPTSGGARGNIQYFGAGTRLSVL.